The 17 T cell receptor beta chains below come from one sample, sequenced in a study of cytomegalovirus exposure and HLA in healthy donors. The study ran its PCR with 60 Vbeta and 13 Jbeta primers. The method was immunoSEQ multiplex PCR; TCRdb's version includes in-frame clones alone and lacks a portion of them. The profile shows 110,000 to 150,000 clones, around 84% of them singletons. The source material was PBMCs. The receptor set was obtained from a boy aged 2 to 10 in good health and CMV-seronegative.

The chain couples TRBV15 to TRBJ2-7, with no clear D. CDR1 is LNHNV and CDR2 is YYDKDF in the germline V gene (reference sequence). The CDR3 is 14 residues long. The V and J ends lost 4 bases and 4 bases respectively, with 14 bases between them. The CDR3 bases are TGTGCCACCAGCAACCCCAGCCTCAGGTACGAGCAGTACTTC. This sequence encodes CATSNPSLRYEQYF.

V is TRBV7-8 and J is TRBJ1-1, with D hard to call. This CDR3 contains 16 residues. Germline V gene lookup returns CDR1 SGHVS and CDR2 FQNEAQ. Trimming pared 1 base from V and 8 bases from J, leaving 20 bases between. The CDR3 loop is CASSLDMGARQREAFF. The CDR3 coding sequence is TGTGCCAGCAGCTTAGATATGGGTGCTCGTCAGCGGGAAGCTTTCTTT.

The chain carries TRBV19 and TRBJ2-2; 8 bases match TRBD1. The CDR3 contains 14 residues. The germline V gene has CDR1 LNHDA and CDR2 SQIVND (reference sequence). Losses at the gene ends were 4 bases for V and 7 bases for J; bases not matched to a gene: 5. The CDR3 region is CASSTTGVGGELFF. As DNA, the CDR3 is TGTGCCAGTAGTACGACAGGGGTCGGCGGGGAGCTGTTTTTT.

The chain carries TRBV6-5 and TRBJ2-4; D perhaps matches TRBD2 (5 bases). The CDR3 extends over 13 amino acids. Trimming stripped 3 bases from V and 5 bases from J, with 8 bases between. Germline CDR1 reads MNHEY; CDR2 reads SVGAGI. For the CDR3, the DNA is TGTGCCAGCAGTTATTACGGGGAAAACATTCAGTACTTC. Protein product: CASSYYGENIQYF.

A single count supports this clone. The rearrangement links TRBV7-6 to TRBJ2-3; 9 nucleotides align to TRBD2. V was clipped by 2 bases and J by 3 bases; unmatched bases: 9. CDR1 is SGHVS, CDR2 FNYEAQ, per germline. The CDR3 contains 17 residues. The CDR3 reads CASSLRGSGSRTDTQYF. CDR3 DNA sequence: TGTGCCAGCAGCTTAAGGGGTAGCGGGAGTCGAACAGATACGCAGTATTTT.

The chain couples TRBV6-5 to TRBJ2-7; D uncertain. Between the trimmed V and J ends, which lost 6 bases and 6 bases, there was a span of 9 bases. Germline V gives CDR1 MNHEY, CDR2 SVGAGI. The CDR3 has 11 residues. In DNA, the CDR3 is TGTGCCAGCAGAGCTCTCCTCGAGCAGTACTTC. Amino acid sequence: CASRALLEQYF.

The chain is built from TRBV4-3 and TRBJ1-4; 7 positions agree with TRBD1. V trimming: 5 bases; J trimming: 8 bases; junction bases outside the gene matches: 8. The germline V gene encodes CDR1 LGHNA and CDR2 YSLEER. The CDR3 has 14 residues. DNA of the CDR3: TGCGCCAGCAGCTGGGACAGAGGGGGCGAAAAACTGTTTTTT. This gives the protein CASSWDRGGEKLFF.

The chain links TRBV29-1 to TRBJ1-2, with 7 nucleotides matching TRBD1. CDR3 size: 13 residues. The germline V gene has CDR1 SQVTM and CDR2 ANQGSEA. Trimming removed 7 bases from V and 4 bases from J; junction bases left unmatched: 9. The CDR3 region is CSAGQRNLYGYTF. In DNA form, the CDR3 reads TGCAGCGCGGGACAGAGGAATCTCTATGGCTACACCTTC. Supplemented by reference TRBV29-1 and TRBJ1-2, the full variable domain reads SAVISQKPSRDICQRGTSLTIQCQVDSQVTMMFWYRQQPGQSLTLIATANQGSEATYESGFVIDKFPISRPNLTFSTLTVSNMSPEDSSIYLCSAGQRNLYGYTFGSGTRLTVV.

This clone was found once. The chain has TRBV27 and TRBJ1-1, with D maybe TRBD1 (6 bases). The CDR3 is made up of 13 amino acids. V was clipped by 1 base and J by 6 bases, with 9 bases between them. Per germline, CDR1 MNHEY and CDR2 SMNVEV (reference sequence). CDR3 DNA: TGTGCCAGCAGTTTATGGGGGCAGTCTGAAGCTTTCTTT. It is translated as CASSLWGQSEAFF.

The CDR3 loop is CASSAPGTSGTTYTDTQYF. The CDR3, as DNA: TGTGCCAGCAGCGCTCCCGGGACTAGCGGCACTACCTACACAGATACGCAGTATTTT. The V and J genes are TRBV5-6 and TRBJ2-3; TRBD2 matches 11 bases. V trimming: 4 bases; J trimming: 2 bases; junction bases outside the gene matches: 15. The CDR3 is 19 amino acids. From germline, CDR1 is SGHDT and CDR2 YYEEEE. Together with reference TRBV5-6 and TRBJ2-3, the CDR3 gives the full variable domain: DAGVTQSPTHLIKTRGQQVTLRCSPKSGHDTVSWYQQALGQGPQFIFQYYEEEERQRGNFPDRFSGHQFPNYSSELNVNALLLGDSALYLCASSAPGTSGTTYTDTQYFGPGTRLTVL.

This chain's CDR3 is CSVEATGLETQYF. The CDR3, as DNA: TGCAGCGTTGAAGCTACAGGGCTGGAGACCCAGTACTTC. This chain links TRBV29-1 with TRBJ2-5, with a tentative D call TRBD1 (6 bases). Germline V gene lookup returns CDR1 SQVTM and CDR2 ANQGSEA. Trimming removed 1 base at V and 5 bases at J, with 11 bases between. The CDR3 sequence is 13 residues long.

The rearrangement joins TRBV29-1 to TRBJ2-4, with TRBD1 as a possible D gene (5 bases). V was clipped by 7 bases and J by 3 bases, with 13 bases between them. The length of the CDR3 is 13 residues. In germline, CDR1 is SQVTM, CDR2 ANQGSEA. Here the CDR3 reads CSGKTQDKNIQYF. The CDR3 DNA follows: TGCAGCGGAAAGACACAGGACAAAAACATTCAGTACTTC.

V and J are TRBV28 and TRBJ2-7; D gene unclear. Germline lookup yields CDR1 MDHEN and CDR2 SYDVKM. V was trimmed by 5 bases and J by 6 bases, leaving 17 bases between them. The CDR3 is 14 amino acids. The CDR3 DNA sequence: TGTGCCAGCAGTACCCCGGAGATTATTAGCGAGCAGTACTTC. Residues: CASSTPEIISEQYF.

This chain uses TRBV7-9 with TRBJ1-1, with 7 bases matching TRBD1. The CDR3 has 14 amino acids. After removal of 6 bases from V and 1 base from J, the junction contained 5 bases not matched to a gene. Germline loops: CDR1 SEHNR, CDR2 FQNEAQ (reference sequence). CDR3: CASSPGGPNTEAFF. The CDR3 bases are TGTGCCAGCAGTCCAGGGGGGCCGAACACTGAAGCTTTCTTT.

The chain carries TRBV28 and TRBJ1-2; possible D gene TRBD1, 5 bases. The germline CDR1 and CDR2 sequences are MDHEN and SYDVKM. V lost 8 bases and J 0 bases, leaving 13 bases between the germline ends. CDR3 length: 14 residues. CDR3 region: CASRSPRANYGYTF. CDR3 sequence (DNA): TGTGCCAGCCGATCCCCCAGGGCTAACTATGGCTACACCTTC.

The genes are TRBV27 and TRBJ2-1, with D unresolved. The CDR3 is 14 amino acids. Germline V gene data show CDR1 as MNHEY and CDR2 as SMNVEV (reference sequence). The V end lost 0 bases, the J end lost 2 bases, and 5 bases lay between the germline ends. The CDR3 nucleotides read TGTGCCAGCAGTTTATCCAGTACCTACAATGAGCAGTTCTTC. Residues: CASSLSSTYNEQFF.

The chain uses TRBV2 and TRBJ1-2, with D hard to call. The germline V and J ends were trimmed by 6 bases and 4 bases, with 15 bases remaining between them. Germline lookup yields CDR1 SNHLY and CDR2 FYNNEI. The CDR3 is made up of 14 amino acids. CDR3 in amino acids: CASRASGSLYGYTF. The CDR3 nucleotides are TGTGCCAGCAGGGCAAGCGGATCCCTCTATGGCTACACCTTC.